This T cell receptor (beta chain) was captured by sequencing in a study of OX40 agonist ivuxolimab in advanced cancers. Sequenced by immunoSEQ multiplex PCR; TCRdb stores in-frame clones only, minus some. The repertoire holds tens of thousands of clones, with approximately 90% as singletons. Germline CDR1 is SGHTA and CDR2 is FQGTGA. V shed 1 base, J shed 6 bases, and the junction held 9 bases outside the gene matches. The CDR3 length is 16 residues. This sequence was found in an adult with an advanced solid tumor such as melanoma, head and neck, liver or kidney cancer. The source material was CD4+ or CD8+ T cells sorted from blood, sampled in a trial of the OX40 agonist ivuxolimab. The chain combines TRBV7-3 with TRBJ2-1, with 7 bases lining up with TRBD2. The CDR3 DNA reads as TGTGCCAGCAGCTTAAGTCCGGGGGGACTTCCCAATGAGCAGTTCTTC. The encoded protein is CASSLSPGGLPNEQFF.